This TCR beta chain was sequenced for a study of early T cells in non-severe SARS-CoV-2 infection. Overall study context: Sequencing was performed on bulk RNA from unsorted whole blood, leaving chains unpaired. The study's findings and limits: Anti-spike CD8 specificities were favored by VDJdb matching, whose results missed private and CD4 specificities.

Unique molecular identifiers (one per individual cDNA molecule) were attached. TCRdb used MiXCR to reprocess the 5' RACE reads, holding one entry per CDR3 protein. The repertoire holds approximately 71,000 distinct CDR3 sequences, approximately 12% seen once, with less than 2% in the top ten. The trim removed 1 base at V and 5 bases at J, leaving 8 bases unmatched. The CDR3 has 16 residues. The germline gives CDR1 SGHVS, CDR2 FNYEAQ. There are a few counts of this clonotype. As yet, its antigen is unknown. Input material: whole blood. The sequence derives from an adult who was a healthcare worker with PCR-confirmed SARS-CoV-2 infection or an uninfected control (not recorded which). The chain carries TRBV7-6 and TRBJ2-5; 9 bases are a match to TRBD2. The CDR3 reads CASSLGSGGVAETQYF. As DNA, the CDR3 is TGTGCCAGCAGCTTAGGTAGCGGGGGCGTCGCGGAGACCCAGTACTTC. The whole variable domain, filled in from reference TRBV7-6 and TRBJ2-5, reads GAGVSQSPRYKVTKRGQDVALRCDPISGHVSLYWYRQALGQGPEFLTYFNYEAQQDKSGLPNDRFSAERPEGSISTLTIQRTEQRDSAMYRCASSLGSGGVAETQYFGPGTRLLVL.